This entry lists 18 T cell receptor beta chains sequenced from one sample in a study of glioma-infiltrating T cells. The iRepertoire nested amplicon-rescue multiplex PCR amplified TCR alpha and beta CDR3s from RNA. TCRdb re-called the multiplex PCR reads through MiXCR, storing one row per CDR3 protein. The table has about 10,000 distinct CDR3 sequences, under 60% seen once. Sequencing was done on a sample of glioma tissue, nonneoplastic brain tissue, or PBMCs (not recorded which). These receptor sequences come from a human donor with low-grade glioma or glioblastoma, undergoing nonglioma brain surgery, or in good health (not recorded which).

This sequence joins TRBV14 and TRBJ2-2, with 9 bases matching TRBD2. This CDR3 spans 14 amino acids. V lost 7 bases, J lost 3 bases, and 3 bases stayed unmatched. Germline V gene sequence: CDR1 SGHDN, CDR2 FVKESK. The DNA for the CDR3 is TGTGCCAGCAACGTAGCGGGAGACACCGGGGAGCTGTTTTTT. Protein product: CASNVAGDTGELFF.

This clonotype was found many times. A single base separates this from a much larger clone, so it may be a read error. This chain links TRBV7-6 with TRBJ2-7, with D unclear. This CDR3 spans 12 amino acids. Germline V gene lookup returns CDR1 SGHVS and CDR2 FNYEAQ. V was clipped by 1 base and J by 8 bases, with 9 bases between them. The CDR3: CASSLGRSKQYF. The CDR3 nucleotides read TGTGCCAGCAGCTTAGGACGGTCCAAGCAGTACTTC. Filled out from reference TRBV7-6 and TRBJ2-7, the complete variable domain reads GAGVSQSPRYKVTKRGQDVALRCDPISGHVSLYWYRQALGQGPEFLTYFNYEAQQDKSGLPNDRFSAERPEGSISTLTIQRTEQRDSAMYRCASSLGRSKQYFGPGTRLTVT.

In its sample, this clonotype ranks as large (0.1 to 1%). The rearrangement links TRBV27 to TRBJ1-5; tentative D call: TRBD1 (6 bases). Germline CDR1 is MNHEY and CDR2 is SMNVEV (reference sequence). The V and J ends lost 2 bases and 3 bases respectively, with 8 bases between them. This CDR3 spans 14 amino acids. The CDR3 DNA reads as TGTGCCAGCAGTTTAAGGGGGGACAATCAGCCCCAGCATTTT. Translated, it gives CASSLRGDNQPQHF.

This clonotype is medium-sized (0.01 to 0.1%). The chain links TRBV7-8 to TRBJ1-6; D call uncertain. V dropped 1 base and J dropped 10 bases, with 5 bases sitting between them. The CDR3 has 12 residues. CDR1 and CDR2 (germline): SGHVS, FQNEAQ. The DNA for the CDR3 is TGTGCCAGCAGCTTAGTAAACTCACCCCTCCACTTT. This translates into CASSLVNSPLHF.

This clonotype is labeled as medium-sized (0.01 to 0.1%). The chain links TRBV5-1 to TRBJ1-1; D remains unclear. From germline, CDR1 is SGHRS and CDR2 YFSETQ. CDR3 size: 14 residues. Trimming cost V 0 bases and J 3 bases, with 9 bases left between them. CDR3 sequence reads: CASSLATGHTEAFF. The CDR3 DNA reads as TGCGCCAGCAGCTTGGCGACTGGGCACACTGAAGCTTTCTTT. Full variable domain (remainder filled in from reference TRBV5-1 and TRBJ1-1): KAGVTQTPRYLIKTRGQQVTLSCSPISGHRSVSWYQQTPGQGLQFLFEYFSETQRNKGNFPGRFSGRQFSNSRSEMNVSTLELGDSALYLCASSLATGHTEAFFGQGTRLTVV.

To note about this clonotype: At one of its ends the junction is not consistent with the germline gene, which may arise from a read error. The chain is built from TRBV15 and TRBJ1-6; D gene unclear. Germline CDR1 and CDR2: LNHNV and YYDKDF (reference sequence). This CDR3 is 14 amino acids long. The CDR3 DNA reads as TGTGCCACCAGAAGCGGTAAAGAAAATTCACCCCTCCAATTT. Encoded protein: CATRSGKENSPLQF.

This chain joins TRBV7-6 and TRBJ2-1, with D hard to call. Per the germline V gene, CDR1 is SGHVS and CDR2 is FNYEAQ. The CDR3 consists of 16 residues. Trimming shortened V by 4 bases and J by 0 bases, and 13 bases separated the two germline ends. The CDR3 region has the DNA TGTGCCAGCAGCTGCCAATGGGTTAGCTCCTACAATGAGCAGTTCTTC. Its protein product is CASSCQWVSSYNEQFF.

The V and J genes are TRBV24-1 and TRBJ2-3; no clear D. Trimming removed 5 bases from V and 0 bases from J, with 14 bases in between. This CDR3 comprises 16 residues. The V gene's germline CDR1 is KGHDR and CDR2 SFDVKD. The chain's CDR3 is CATSAPDRFSTDTQYF. CDR3 nucleotide sequence: TGTGCCACCAGTGCTCCGGACCGATTTAGCACAGATACGCAGTATTTT.

This clonotype appeared once. V gene TRBV6-1 combines with J gene TRBJ1-2; the D gene is possibly TRBD1 (6 bases). The CDR3 length is 15 residues. V lost 7 bases and J lost 6, with 21 bases in between. The V gene's germline CDR1 is MNHNS and CDR2 SASEGT. The CDR3 sequence is CASIYAETGRNGYTF. The CDR3 bases are TGTGCCAGCATTTACGCGGAGACAGGTAGAAATGGCTACACCTTC.

This clonotype was counted ten times or more. A single base separates this from a much larger clone, so it may be a read error. The chain carries TRBV6-2 or TRBV6-3 and TRBJ1-1, with TRBD1 identical over 7 bases. V gave up 3 bases and J gave up 5 bases; unmatched junction bases: 6. The CDR3 extends over 14 amino acids. Germline loops: CDR1 MNHEY, CDR2 SVGEGT. The CDR3 reads CASSYNRGKTEAFF. The CDR3 DNA is TGTGCCAGCAGTTATAACAGGGGAAAGACTGAAGCTTTCTTT.

About this clonotype: One end of the junction fails to match germline, which may point to a read error. The V call is TRBV20-1, the J call TRBJ2-5; 10 bases map to TRBD2. Germline V CDR1 and CDR2: DFQATT, SNEGSKA (reference sequence). The CDR3 extends over 14 amino acids. The CDR3 reads CSAGGAGGLGTRYF. CDR3 in DNA: TGCAGTGCCGGGGGAGCGGGAGGGCTGGGGACCCGGTACTTC.

To note about this clonotype: One end of the junction fails to match germline, which may point to a read error. The chain employs TRBV20-1 and TRBJ2-7; TRBD2 aligns across 7 bases. Germline CDR1 reads DFQATT; CDR2 reads SNEGSKA (reference sequence). This CDR3 is built from 16 residues. The CDR3 DNA sequence: TGCAGTCCTAGTCCTCCGGCGTCGGACGGGAGGTACGAGCAGTACTTC. Protein sequence: CSPSPPASDGRYEQYF.

Note on this clonotype: Relative to the germline gene, one junction end is altered; a read error may explain this. The chain employs TRBV29-1 and TRBJ2-5; D remains unclear. This CDR3 spans 12 amino acids. Germline values: CDR1 SQVTM, CDR2 ANQGSEA. The CDR3 DNA reads as TGCAACGTTGGCAGACTCCAAGGGACCCAGTACTTC. This translates into CNVGRLQGTQYF.

A word on this clonotype: The junction differs from germline at one of its ends, possibly a read error. This chain connects TRBV6-6 to TRBJ2-1, with D possibly called TRBD1 or TRBD2 (5 bases each). Looked up from germline, CDR1 is MNHNY and CDR2 is SVGAGI (reference sequence). The CDR3 loop spans 15 amino acids. CDR3 region: CASSLERGSHNEQFF. The CDR3 nucleotides read TGTGCCAGCAGCCTAGAGAGGGGCTCCCACAATGAGCAGTTCTTC.

In its sample, this clonotype is medium-sized. DNA for the CDR3: TGCAGTGCTAGAGAGGGTAGCGGGAGAGCCTACGAGCAGTACTTC. It codes for CSAREGSGRAYEQYF. The J gene is TRBJ2-7, the V gene TRBV20-1; TRBD2 matches 9 bases. This CDR3 is 15 amino acids long. Germline V gene lookup returns CDR1 DFQATT and CDR2 SNEGSKA (reference sequence). Germline trimming cut 0 bases from V and 2 bases from J; bases unmatched to any gene: 5.

By its share, this clonotype is medium-sized. CDR3 DNA: TGTGCCAGCAGGGGACTAGCGGGAGATTTGCAGTTCTTC. Protein product: CASRGLAGDLQFF. The chain couples TRBV12-3 or TRBV12-4 to TRBJ2-1; 14 bases align to TRBD2. The CDR3 totals 13 residues. V trimming: 6 bases; J trimming: 12 bases; junction bases outside the gene matches: 4.

This clonotype appeared many times. This could be a read error, since a much larger clone is one nucleotide away. The chain couples TRBV7-3 to TRBJ2-2; D not certain. The CDR3 is 14 residues long. Per germline, CDR1 SGHTA and CDR2 FQGTGA. The CDR3 spells CARSPAANTGELFF. CDR3 DNA: TGTGCCCGCAGCCCCGCGGCAAACACCGGGGAGCTGTTTTTT.

Turning to this clonotype: One end of the junction varies from germline; a read error may be responsible. The V call is TRBV12-3 or TRBV12-4, the J call TRBJ2-5; no reliable D call. The CDR3 consists of 12 residues. CDR3 in amino acids: CASSSEEETEYF. The CDR3 region has the DNA TGTGCCAGCAGTTCCGAGGAAGAGACCGAGTACTTC.